Presented here are 16 T cell receptor beta chains from one specimen sequenced in a study of T-cell memory formation after mild COVID-19. Via MiXCR, TCRdb re-called the 5' RACE reads, giving one row per CDR3 protein. The profile shows about 15,000 distinct CDR3 sequences, more than 20% of them singletons. The material sequenced was PBMCs or a T cell subset sorted from them (not recorded which). These receptors originate from a man between 18 and 35 years old who had mild COVID-19 (a few samples of this study predate the infection). Cell type and time point are not known.

The chain combines TRBV5-6 with TRBJ1-6; no reliable D call. Trimming left V 1 base short and J 0 bases short, with 11 bases between. CDR3 length: 17 residues. CDR1 is SGHDT and CDR2 is YYEEEE in the germline V gene. Here the CDR3 DNA reads TGTGCCAGCAGCTTGATGGTTCCAAGCTCCTATAATTCACCCCTCCACTTT. Translated, it gives CASSLMVPSSYNSPLHF.

The V and J genes are TRBV24-1 and TRBJ2-1; no firm D call. Trimming took off 5 bases at V and 0 bases at J, with 28 bases between the two ends. CDR1 is KGHDR and CDR2 is SFDVKD in the germline V gene. CDR3 size: 21 residues. This chain's CDR3 is CATSVTPPGRSKSSSYNEQFF. The CDR3 region has the DNA TGTGCCACCAGTGTCACGCCTCCAGGACGGAGTAAGTCCAGCTCCTACAATGAGCAGTTCTTC.

The chain combines TRBV12-3 or TRBV12-4 with TRBJ2-3; D may be TRBD2 (5 bases). Trimming pared 5 bases from V and 1 base from J, leaving 13 bases between. The CDR3 has 15 residues. As DNA, the CDR3 is TGTGCCAGCAGTCCCCAAAAGCGGCGCACAGATACGCAGTATTTT. Amino acids: CASSPQKRRTDTQYF.

The V call is TRBV28, the J call TRBJ2-7; 9 bases match TRBD1. The CDR3 runs 17 residues. In germline, CDR1 is MDHEN, CDR2 SYDVKM. V dropped 5 bases and J dropped 0; count of bases not matched to a gene: 11. The CDR3 region has the DNA TGTGCCAGCAGTCCTCCGGGACAGGGTTTTAGCTCCTACGAGCAGTACGTC. Residues: CASSPPGQGFSSYEQYV.

This clonotype was detected many times. The chain carries TRBV7-8 and TRBJ2-2; 11 bases fit TRBD2. Germline CDR1 SGHVS, CDR2 FQNEAQ. Trimming cost V 4 bases and J 3 bases; bases outside gene matches: 1. There are 15 residues in the CDR3. CDR3 in DNA: TGTGCCAGCAGCTCGACTAGCGGGGACACCGGGGAGCTGTTTTTT. It translates to CASSSTSGDTGELFF.

This clonotype was seen repeatedly, ten times or more. The chain uses TRBV11-1 and TRBJ2-1; TRBD1 matches 8 bases. V gave up 0 bases and J gave up 6 bases; unmatched junction bases: 19. The V gene's germline CDR1 is SGHAT and CDR2 FQDESV (reference sequence). The CDR3 has 20 residues. The CDR3 bases are TGTGCCAGCAGCTTAGCTAAGTACAGGGGGATACTTGGATATGGCAATGAGCAGTTCTTC. Encoded protein: CASSLAKYRGILGYGNEQFF.

This clonotype was seen repeatedly, ten times or more. The chain links TRBV6-5 to TRBJ2-1, with a tentative D call TRBD2 (6 bases). The CDR3 runs to 13 residues. Germline V gene sequence: CDR1 MNHEY, CDR2 SVGAGI. V lost 2 bases and J 8 bases, leaving 10 bases between the germline ends. The CDR3 DNA is TGTGCCAGCAGTTACGATTCGGGGGATGAGCAGTTCTTC. Amino acid sequence: CASSYDSGDEQFF.

The table lists this clonotype with many counts. V and J are TRBV2 and TRBJ2-1, with TRBD1 as a possible D gene (6 bases). V lost 6 bases to trimming and J lost 0 bases, with 21 bases between them. The CDR3 runs 18 residues. CDR1 and CDR2 (germline): SNHLY, FYNNEI. This CDR3 reads CASRANRAGMVSYNEQFF. The CDR3 nucleotides read TGTGCCAGCAGGGCCAACAGGGCGGGTATGGTCTCCTACAATGAGCAGTTCTTC. The variable domain in full, completed from reference TRBV2 and TRBJ2-1, reads EPEVTQTPSHQVTQMGQEVILRCVPISNHLYFYWYRQILGQKVEFLVSFYNNEISEKSEIFDDQFSVERPDGSNFTLKIRSTKLEDSAMYFCASRANRAGMVSYNEQFFGPGTRLTVL.

The chain employs TRBV9 and TRBJ2-1; D ambiguous. Trimming stripped 0 bases from V and 6 bases from J, with 7 bases between. The length of the CDR3 is 13 residues. Per the germline V gene, CDR1 is SGDLS and CDR2 is YYNGEE. CDR3 in amino acids: CASSVGPGNEQFF. CDR3 DNA: TGTGCCAGCAGCGTAGGCCCGGGCAATGAGCAGTTCTTC.

The sample holds many counts of this clonotype. V is TRBV7-9 and J is TRBJ1-1; D possibly corresponds to TRBD1 (6 bases). The CDR3 has 16 residues. The V gene's germline CDR1 is SEHNR and CDR2 FQNEAQ (reference sequence). V dropped 3 bases and J dropped 0 bases, with 14 bases sitting between them. The CDR3 spells CASSFRTDALNTEAFF. The CDR3 DNA is TGTGCCAGCAGCTTCAGGACAGACGCCTTGAACACTGAAGCTTTCTTT.

This clonotype was counted ten times or more. The chain employs TRBV2 and TRBJ2-7; possible D gene TRBD2, 5 bases. The CDR3 runs to 12 residues. CDR1 and CDR2 (germline): SNHLY, FYNNEI. V lost 8 bases, J lost 3 bases, and 11 bases lay in between. The CDR3 DNA reads TGTGCCAGCCCGGGATTGGGCTACGAGCAGTACGTC. Amino acid sequence: CASPGLGYEQYV.

At least ten counts were recorded for this clonotype. The chain joins TRBV4-1 to TRBJ1-1; the match to TRBD1 covers 8 bases. The CDR3 has 12 amino acids. Germline trimming cut 4 bases from V and 8 bases from J; bases unmatched to any gene: 3. Germline loops: CDR1 MGHRA, CDR2 YSYEKL. The CDR3 DNA sequence: TGCGCCAGCAGCCCGACAGGGGCAGAAGCTTTCTTT. The encoded protein is CASSPTGAEAFF.

This clonotype is labeled medium-sized (0.01 to 0.1%). The V and J genes are TRBV2 and TRBJ2-7; perhaps TRBD1 as D (6 bases). There are 15 residues in the CDR3. The germline V and J ends were trimmed by 7 bases and 2 bases, with 18 bases remaining between them. Germline assignment: CDR1 SNHLY and CDR2 FYNNEI. CDR3 nucleotides: TGTGCCAGCACCTCATTGGACAGTCTCCCCTACGAGCAGTACTTC. Protein product: CASTSLDSLPYEQYF.

This clonotype was counted many times. This chain joins TRBV19 and TRBJ1-6; 10 nucleotides match TRBD1. The CDR3 length is 14 residues. Germline trimming cut 4 bases from V and 7 bases from J; bases unmatched to any gene: 1. Germline V gene sequence: CDR1 LNHDA, CDR2 SQIVND (reference sequence). Written as DNA, the CDR3 is TGTGCCAGTAGTAAGGGACAGGGGAATTCACCCCTCCACTTT. This gives the protein CASSKGQGNSPLHF.

This clonotype was detected ten times or more. Here the CDR3 reads CASIEGGNEQFF. In DNA form, the CDR3 reads TGTGCCAGCATTGAGGGGGGCAATGAGCAGTTCTTC. The rearrangement links TRBV2 to TRBJ2-1, with D perhaps matching TRBD1 or TRBD2 (6 bases each). Germline V gene sequence: CDR1 SNHLY, CDR2 FYNNEI. The CDR3 loop spans 12 amino acids. The V end was cut by 7 bases, the J end by 6 bases, with 10 bases between.

This clonotype was recorded at least ten times. The chain joins TRBV25-1 to TRBJ2-1, with D tentatively TRBD1 (6 bases). CDR1 MGHDK and CDR2 SYGVNS come from the germline V gene. Trimming stripped 4 bases from V and 7 bases from J, with 17 bases between. The CDR3 length is 15 residues. The CDR3 region is CASSAAPGDRNEQFF. CDR3 DNA: TGTGCCAGCAGTGCCGCACCAGGGGATCGGAATGAGCAGTTCTTC.